The clone carrying this T cell receptor (beta chain) turned up a few times. This CDR3 contains 16 residues. From germline, CDR1 is MNHEY and CDR2 SMNVEV (reference sequence). Losses at the gene ends were 2 bases for V and 2 bases for J; bases not matched to a gene: 5. The data originate from a study of blood T cell repertoires in COVID-19. Study background: Whether acute or convalescent, the COVID-19 samples came from the United States, Italy and Spain.

Per the original methods: Counts of nucleated cells, estimated from reference gene primer amplification, were obtained. Measured with immunoSEQ multiplex PCR; TCRdb has only the in-frame clones, and not every one. V and J calls and clone size are copied from that table; D and trimming were computed from the DNA. This sample carries roughly 270,000 clones, around 90% of them seen once, and the ten largest clones take 9% to 9.5%. The chain carries TRBV27 and TRBJ2-2; 7 bases are a match to TRBD2. Sequencing was done on a sample of peripheral blood. This clonotype was sampled from a man between 18 and 29 years old with active or convalescent COVID-19. As DNA, the CDR3 is TGTGCCAGCAGTTTAGGGCCTAGCGGAAACACCGGGGAGCTGTTTTTT. Amino acids: CASSLGPSGNTGELFF.